This T cell receptor beta chain was sequenced for a study of OX40 agonist ivuxolimab in advanced cancers. Across the whole study: Ivuxolimab doses were 0.01, 0.1, 0.3, 1.5, 3 or 10 mg/kg every 2 weeks. Findings and limits, study-wide: On average, CD8+ T cells showed a greater number of expanded clones than CD4+.

Sequenced by immunoSEQ multiplex PCR; TCRdb stores in-frame clones only, minus some. Of around 18,000 clones detected, more than 60% appear once; the ten largest clones hold roughly 19%. Excluded were patients having autoimmune disease history or systemic immunosuppression. Samples were taken at baseline and on day 1 of cycles 4 and 7. This clone was recorded once. The antigen is not known. The CDR3 spans 14 residues. Source: CD4+ or CD8+ T cells sorted from blood, taken in a trial of the OX40 agonist ivuxolimab. The clonotype was recovered from an adult with an advanced solid tumor such as melanoma, head and neck, liver or kidney cancer. The V call is TRBV12-1, the J call TRBJ2-7; TRBD1, the table's D call, lacks a check against the DNA. TRBV12-1 is listed as a pseudogene. The CDR3 DNA follows: TGTGCCAGCAGCTTTGGCAGGCAAGGCCGCGAGCAGTACTTC. It is translated as CASSFGRQGREQYF.